This TCR beta chain comes out of a study of blood T cell repertoires in COVID-19. Under the authors' procedure: Estimated nucleated cell counts came from reference gene primer amplification. Data came from immunoSEQ multiplex PCR; TCRdb stores just in-frame clones and leaves some out. V and J calls and clone size follow that table, whereas D and trimming were derived from the DNA. The sample carries around 150,000 clones, 92% recorded once. Germline V lookup: CDR1 SGDLS, CDR2 YYNGEE. The CDR3 totals 15 residues. V was pared by 1 base and J by 1 base, with 10 bases between. Sequencing input: peripheral blood. The TCR originated in a young man with COVID-19, enrolled during active disease. The V gene is TRBV9, the J gene TRBJ2-3, with D possibly being TRBD2 (5 bases). The CDR3 DNA reads TGTGCCAGCAGCGTATCTGGAGGAGGCACAGATACGCAGTATTTT. Protein product: CASSVSGGGTDTQYF.